One sample yielded the 28 T cell receptor beta chains listed below, sequenced in a study of blood T cell repertoires in COVID-19. The data were produced by immunoSEQ multiplex PCR, yet TCRdb's version contains in-frame clones alone and is incomplete. Of approximately 360,000 clones detected, roughly 89% appear once; the ten largest clones hold around 7%. Material for sequencing was peripheral blood. These receptors were obtained from a man aged 18 to 30 with active or convalescent COVID-19.

In nucleotides, the CDR3 is TGTGCCAGCAGGTACCGGGACAGTAGTGGCTACACCTTC. This sequence encodes CASRYRDSSGYTF. The chain recombines TRBV6-2 or TRBV6-3 with TRBJ1-2; 7 bases map to TRBD1. The CDR3 loop spans 13 amino acids. The V gene end was trimmed by 6 bases and the J gene end by 7 bases; junction bases not matched to a gene: 8. Germline CDR1 reads MNHEY; CDR2 reads SVGEGT.

The chain has TRBV4-3 and TRBJ2-2; tentative D call: TRBD1 (6 bases). Germline V CDR1 and CDR2: LGHNA, YSLEER. V gave up 0 bases and J gave up 4 bases, with 12 bases separating them. The CDR3 totals 16 residues. The CDR3, as DNA: TGCGCCAGCAGCCAAGAGAACAGGGTTACCACCGGGGAGCTGTTTTTT. Protein product: CASSQENRVTTGELFF.

Only a few counts were recorded for this clone. The rearrangement links TRBV24-1 to TRBJ1-5; 9 bases fit TRBD1. The CDR3 runs 16 residues. Germline CDR1 KGHDR, CDR2 SFDVKD. V lost 5 bases to trimming and J lost 2 bases; unmatched junction nucleotides: 6. The CDR3 spells CATSVGQGFGNQPQHF. The CDR3, as DNA: TGTGCCACCAGTGTCGGACAGGGGTTCGGCAATCAGCCCCAGCATTTT.

The V gene is TRBV28, the J gene TRBJ1-1; tentatively, D is TRBD1 (6 bases). The CDR3 totals 11 residues. The V end was cut by 9 bases, the J end by 5 bases, with 10 bases between. CDR1 and CDR2 (germline): MDHEN, SYDVKM. CDR3 DNA sequence: TGTGCCAGTGGGGGCTATACTGAAGCTTTCTTT. As protein: CASGGYTEAFF.

A few counts support this clone. The CDR3 protein is CASSTLRAGQGTYGYTF. CDR3 nucleotides: TGTGCCAGCAGCACACTCAGGGCTGGACAGGGTACCTATGGCTACACCTTC. The chain is built from TRBV11-2 and TRBJ1-2; 8 bases align to TRBD1. The CDR3 is 17 residues long. V dropped 5 bases and J dropped 4; count of bases not matched to a gene: 15. Germline V gives CDR1 SGHAT, CDR2 FQNNGV.

The V call is TRBV6-5, the J call TRBJ2-2; 7 positions match TRBD2. Germline V gives CDR1 MNHEY, CDR2 SVGAGI. This CDR3 has 15 amino acids. Trimming removed 6 bases from V and 6 bases from J; junction bases left unmatched: 10. The CDR3 loop reads CASRPWTSLPGELFF. The CDR3 bases are TGTGCCAGCAGACCCTGGACTAGTCTCCCCGGGGAGCTGTTTTTT.

V is TRBV18 and J is TRBJ1-1; maybe TRBD1 (5 bases). The V end was cut by 3 bases, the J end by 4 bases, with 12 bases between. The CDR3 has 14 amino acids. CDR1 and CDR2 from the germline V gene are KGHSH and LQKENI. CDR3 sequence: CASSPAGSPTEAFF. CDR3 nucleotides: TGTGCCAGCTCACCGGCAGGGTCCCCCACTGAAGCTTTCTTT.

Concerning this clone: Different DNA sequences within this sample yield the same CDR3. This chain uses TRBV18 with TRBJ1-4; TRBD1 is a possible D gene (6 bases). The CDR3 sequence is 13 residues long. V was cut by 3 bases and J by 5 bases, with 7 bases left in between. Germline lookup yields CDR1 KGHSH and CDR2 LQKENI. The CDR3 DNA follows: TGTGCCAGCTCACCCGGACAGAATGAAAAACTGTTTTTT. Its protein is CASSPGQNEKLFF.

The chain employs TRBV6-5 and TRBJ2-7, with 13 bases identical to TRBD2. Losses at the gene ends were 4 bases for V and 3 bases for J; bases not matched to a gene: 3. The CDR3 has 15 residues. Germline CDR1 reads MNHEY; CDR2 reads SVGAGI. The CDR3 sequence: CASSSGLAGNYEQYF. The CDR3 DNA follows: TGTGCCAGCAGTTCGGGACTAGCGGGGAACTACGAGCAGTACTTC.

This chain links TRBV28 with TRBJ1-5; no reliable D call. Trimming shortened V by 2 bases and J by 7 bases, and 15 bases separated the two germline ends. The CDR3 is made up of 15 amino acids. In germline, CDR1 is MDHEN, CDR2 SYDVKM. This CDR3 reads CASSLDTVGGQPQHF. The CDR3 coding sequence is TGTGCCAGCAGTTTAGACACGGTGGGAGGGCAGCCCCAGCATTTT.

The rearrangement uses TRBV10-3 and TRBJ1-3; D call uncertain. Trimming shortened V by 3 bases and J by 4 bases, and 4 bases separated the two germline ends. Germline V CDR1 and CDR2: ENHRY, SYGVKD. The CDR3 is 12 amino acids. The DNA for the CDR3 is TGTGCCATCAGTGAACAGGGAAACACCATATATTTT. It encodes CAISEQGNTIYF.

The chain is built from TRBV30 and TRBJ1-2; 7 bases match TRBD1. Germline assignment: CDR1 GTSNPN and CDR2 SVGIG (reference sequence). This CDR3 spans 14 amino acids. The ends lost 4 bases at V and 6 bases at J; junction bases unmatched: 11. This CDR3 is CAWTYPHRGNGYTF. The CDR3 DNA reads as TGTGCCTGGACCTACCCCCACAGGGGAAATGGCTACACCTTC.

The chain joins TRBV4-1 to TRBJ2-5; tentative D call: TRBD2 (6 bases). CDR3 length: 13 residues. V lost 1 base and J lost 4, with 7 bases in between. Germline-derived CDR1 and CDR2 are MGHRA and YSYEKL. The CDR3, as DNA: TGCGCCAGCAGCCAAGGGGGACTAGAGACCCAGTACTTC. Its protein is CASSQGGLETQYF.

This clone has only one observation. This sequence joins TRBV7-2 and TRBJ2-2, with 9 bases lining up with TRBD1. V gave up 5 bases and J gave up 5 bases; unmatched junction bases: 3. The CDR3 loop spans 14 amino acids. Germline V gene data show CDR1 as SGHTA and CDR2 as FQGNSA. The CDR3 spells CASSPTGGTGELFF. The DNA of the CDR3 is TGTGCCAGCAGCCCGACAGGGGGAACCGGGGAGCTGTTTTTT.

Here the CDR3 reads CASAFRGPGNQPQHF. The DNA for the CDR3 is TGTGCCAGTGCCTTCCGGGGTCCCGGCAATCAGCCCCAGCATTTT. The chain recombines TRBV19 with TRBJ1-5, with D unresolved. The CDR3 sequence is 15 residues long. V shed 8 bases and J shed 2 bases, with 16 bases lying between them. The germline CDR1 and CDR2 sequences are LNHDA and SQIVND (reference sequence).

The chain joins TRBV11-2 to TRBJ2-7, with TRBD1 as a possible D gene (6 bases). The ends were cut back, 8 bases at V and 0 bases at J, with 14 bases in the middle. Germline CDR1 and CDR2: SGHAT and FQNNGV. The CDR3 length is 14 residues. Written as DNA, the CDR3 is TGTGCCAGCCTCTACACAGGGCACTCCTACGAGCAGTACTTC. The encoded protein is CASLYTGHSYEQYF.

The chain combines TRBV4-2 with TRBJ2-3; 9 bases agree with TRBD2. The CDR3 is 17 amino acids. Germline V gene data show CDR1 as LGHNA and CDR2 as YNFKEQ. V lost 4 bases to trimming and J lost 6 bases; unmatched junction nucleotides: 14. The CDR3 reads CASSLGRQRGARDTQYF. CDR3 in DNA: TGTGCCAGCAGCCTGGGACGTCAGCGGGGGGCTCGGGATACGCAGTATTTT.

This chain's CDR3 is CAWRAGGRWSNQPQHF. Written as DNA, the CDR3 is TGTGCCTGGAGGGCAGGGGGGCGCTGGAGCAATCAGCCCCAGCATTTT. This chain connects TRBV30 to TRBJ1-5, with 7 bases identical to TRBD1. The CDR3 runs 16 residues. Germline values: CDR1 GTSNPN, CDR2 SVGIG (reference sequence). V lost 3 bases to trimming and J lost 1 base; unmatched junction nucleotides: 9.

V is TRBV5-1 and J is TRBJ2-3; D perhaps matches TRBD2 (5 bases). Germline V lookup: CDR1 SGHRS, CDR2 YFSETQ. The CDR3 runs 16 residues. Trimming took 1 base from V and 0 from J, leaving 12 bases between them. The CDR3 nucleotides read TGCGCCAGCAGCTTGCCCATCCAGCGGAGCACAGATACGCAGTATTTT. Encoded protein: CASSLPIQRSTDTQYF. Full variable domain (outside the CDR3, taken from reference TRBV5-1 and TRBJ2-3): KAGVTQTPRYLIKTRGQQVTLSCSPISGHRSVSWYQQTPGQGLQFLFEYFSETQRNKGNFPGRFSGRQFSNSRSEMNVSTLELGDSALYLCASSLPIQRSTDTQYFGPGTRLTVL.

The rearrangement uses TRBV7-9 and TRBJ2-7; 13 positions agree with TRBD2. There are 14 residues in the CDR3. V gave up 4 bases and J gave up 6 bases; unmatched junction bases: 3. Germline V CDR1 and CDR2: SEHNR, FQNEAQ (reference sequence). DNA for the CDR3: TGTGCCAGCAGCTCACTAGCGGGAGGGGGCGAGCAGTACTTC. This encodes CASSSLAGGGEQYF.

The V call is TRBV4-1, the J call TRBJ1-2, with D perhaps TRBD1 (6 bases). Deletions cut 4 bases from V and 5 bases from J, with 14 bases between. The CDR3 runs 14 residues. Germline V gene sequence: CDR1 MGHRA, CDR2 YSYEKL. The CDR3 nucleotides read TGCGCCAGCAGCCCCTCCAGGGGAAGTTATGGCTACACCTTC. This sequence encodes CASSPSRGSYGYTF.

The rearrangement uses TRBV4-1 and TRBJ1-5, with D possibly TRBD1 on 5 matching bases. Per germline, CDR1 MGHRA and CDR2 YSYEKL. The CDR3 runs 15 residues. V lost 5 bases and J 6 bases, leaving 17 bases between the germline ends. The CDR3 DNA reads as TGCGCCAGCAGCGACGTACAGGCGCTCACTCAGCCCCAGCATTTT. It codes for CASSDVQALTQPQHF.

The chain links TRBV7-2 to TRBJ1-4, with 11 nucleotides matching TRBD1. The germline CDR1 and CDR2 sequences are SGHTA and FQGNSA. V shed 3 bases and J 5 bases; nucleotides not matched to a gene: 8. CDR3 length equals 17 residues. The CDR3, as DNA: TGTGCCAGCAGCTTTGGGACAGGGGGAGAAAAGAATGAAAAACTGTTTTTT. It codes for CASSFGTGGEKNEKLFF. The full variable domain, with the rest looked up from reference TRBV7-2 and TRBJ1-4, is GAGVSQSPSNKVTEKGKDVELRCDPISGHTALYWYRQSLGQGLEFLIYFQGNSAPDKSGLPSDRFSAERTGGSVSTLTIQRTQQEDSAVYLCASSFGTGGEKNEKLFFGSGTQLSVL.

The J gene is TRBJ1-5, the V gene TRBV6-5; 7 nucleotides agree with TRBD1. Germline V lookup: CDR1 MNHEY, CDR2 SVGAGI. There are 15 residues in the CDR3. After removal of 7 bases from V and 2 bases from J, the junction contained 8 bases not matched to a gene. The CDR3 region is CASTKDRVGNQPQHF. DNA of the CDR3: TGTGCCAGCACAAAAGACAGGGTGGGCAATCAGCCCCAGCATTTT.

This chain uses TRBV18 with TRBJ1-2; D might be TRBD1 (6 bases). This CDR3 has 14 residues. The germline V and J ends were trimmed by 1 base and 4 bases, with 10 bases remaining between them. Germline lookup yields CDR1 KGHSH and CDR2 LQKENI. The CDR3 spells CASSPQDSTYGYTF. CDR3 coding DNA: TGTGCCAGCTCACCACAGGACAGTACCTATGGCTACACCTTC.

The V call is TRBV6-5, the J call TRBJ1-4; 7 nucleotides align to TRBD1. Per germline, CDR1 MNHEY and CDR2 SVGAGI. Trimming at V came to 7 bases and at J to 4 bases, leaving 6 bases not matched to a gene. This CDR3 has 14 residues. The CDR3 region has the DNA TGTGCCAGCACCCCCCGACAGGGTAATGAAAAACTGTTTTTT. Its translation is CASTPRQGNEKLFF.

The chain employs TRBV7-2 and TRBJ2-7; TRBD2 aligns across 10 bases. The CDR3 totals 16 residues. V lost 1 base and J lost 1; bases outside the gene matches: 4. Germline assignment: CDR1 SGHTA and CDR2 FQGNSA. CDR3 in DNA: TGTGCCAGCAGCTTAGGAAGCGGGGGGGCATCCTACGAGCAGTACTTC. Its protein is CASSLGSGGASYEQYF.

This clone was recorded only once. The V call is TRBV5-4, the J call TRBJ2-7, with TRBD2 matching over 11 bases. Germline CDR1 SGHNT, CDR2 YYREEE (reference sequence). Unmatched junction bases numbered 15, after V lost 0 bases and J lost 7 bases. The CDR3 contains 18 residues. The CDR3 coding sequence is TGTGCCAGCAGCTTGGACAGACTAGGGACTAGCGGAACCCTTGAGCAGTACTTC. Protein product: CASSLDRLGTSGTLEQYF.